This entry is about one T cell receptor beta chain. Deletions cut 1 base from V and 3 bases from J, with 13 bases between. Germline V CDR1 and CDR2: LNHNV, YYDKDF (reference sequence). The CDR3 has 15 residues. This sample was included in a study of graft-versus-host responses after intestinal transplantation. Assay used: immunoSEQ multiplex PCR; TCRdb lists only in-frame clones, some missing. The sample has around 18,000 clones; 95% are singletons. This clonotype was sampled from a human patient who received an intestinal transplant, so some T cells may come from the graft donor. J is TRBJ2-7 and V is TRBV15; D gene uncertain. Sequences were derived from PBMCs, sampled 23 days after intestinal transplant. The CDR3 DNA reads TGTGCCACCAGCAGAGGACAAAGCAATAGCTACGAGCAGTACTTC. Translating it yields CATSRGQSNSYEQYF.